This T cell receptor beta chain was recovered during a study of cytomegalovirus exposure and HLA in healthy donors. This clone was seen a few times. Its cognate antigen is unknown. The V end lost 1 base, the J end lost 11 bases, and 15 bases lay between the germline ends. The CDR3 has 15 residues. CDR1 is SGHAT, CDR2 FQNNGV, per germline. Whole-study findings and limits: An ancestry cluster, one associated with Asian ancestry, reportedly showed fewer N-insertions than the 666-donor mean in a later analysis. Later analysis identified 15,000 to 20,000 TCR beta sequences associated with HLA alleles, using a false discovery rate threshold of 0.05. Some public TCRs appeared in many individuals, while most sequences were rare.

Use of 60 Vbeta and 13 Jbeta primers characterized the PCR. Libraries were prepared by immunoSEQ multiplex PCR; TCRdb keeps only in-frame clonotypes and omits some of them. The data show some 160,000 clones, with around 80% seen just once and roughly 0.76% held by the top ten. The donors, nominally healthy at sampling, likely had unrecorded immune exposures. Sample: PBMCs. The chain recombines TRBV11-2 with TRBJ1-6, with a possible D match to TRBD1 (5 bases). The clonotype comes from a woman between 40 and 50 years old in good health and CMV-seronegative. As DNA, the CDR3 is TGTGCCAGCAGCTTAGGAGGACACCCGAAGCCACCCCTCCACTTT. Its protein product is CASSLGGHPKPPLHF.